The rows below give T cell receptor beta chains drawn from one sample of a study of T cells after yellow fever vaccination. Each CDR3 protein gets one entry after TCRdb re-called the 5' RACE reads with MiXCR. The table records about 130,000 distinct CDR3 sequences, under 8% of them present only once. Specimen: CD4+ T cells sorted from PBMCs, collected 10 days after the yellow fever booster vaccination. The receptors originated from a man aged 25-45 years who received the YFV17D yellow fever vaccine. Both conserved end residues are part of each CDR3. The D gene is left open where the match is weak. Not all rows give a size; the values are once, few, many and, for expanded clones, a class.

J gene | D gene | V gene | clone size | CDR3 DNA | CDR3 protein
TRBJ1-4 | - | TRBV20-1 | many | TGCAGTGCTAGGAACAGCGGGGGGCGAGTGTTCGGAGAAAAACTGTTTTTT | CSARNSGGRVFGEKLFF
TRBJ2-1 | TRBD2 | TRBV6-2/TRBV6-3 | many | TGTGCCAGCAGGCGACTAGCGGCTTGGAATGAGCAGTTCTTC | CASRRLAAWNEQFF
TRBJ2-5 | TRBD1 | TRBV7-2 | many | TGTGCCAGCAGCCCCGGGACAGCAGAGACCCAGTACTTC | CASSPGTAETQYF
TRBJ1-1 | TRBD1 | TRBV7-3 | many | TGTGCCAGCAGCGTATCAGGGGGCGCGGGTGAAGCTTTCTTT | CASSVSGGAGEAFF
TRBJ1-1 | - | TRBV12-3/TRBV12-4 | many | TGTGCCAGCAGTTTCGGGGCTGGGGGTGAAGCTTTCTTT | CASSFGAGGEAFF
TRBJ2-3 | TRBD2 | TRBV20-1 | many | TGCAGTGTGAATAGCGGGCCCACAGATACGCAGTATTTT | CSVNSGPTDTQYF
TRBJ2-7 | TRBD2 | TRBV7-2 | many | TGTGCCAGCAGCTTAGCGGGGACTAGCGTCTACGAGCAGTACTTC | CASSLAGTSVYEQYF
TRBJ2-1 | TRBD2 | TRBV6-2/TRBV6-3 | many | TGTGCCACGGGCCGAACTAGCGCCTCCAATGAGCAGTTCTTC | CATGRTSASNEQFF
TRBJ2-5 | TRBD1 | TRBV24-1 | many | TGTGCCACCAAAGACAGGGACCAAGAGACCCAGTACTTC | CATKDRDQETQYF
TRBJ2-1 | - | TRBV20-1 | many | TGCAGTGCTACCAAACAAGCGAGGGAGCAGTTCTTC | CSATKQAREQFF
TRBJ2-2 | - | TRBV20-1 | - | TGCAGTGCTAGAGTTCCCAGTCTCGAGGAGAGTACCGGGGAGCTGTTTTTT | CSARVPSLEESTGELFF
TRBJ2-3 | TRBD2 | TRBV20-1 | few | TGCAGTGCTAGAGATCCCAGCGGGGTTCTCACAGATACGCAGTATTTT | CSARDPSGVLTDTQYF
TRBJ2-1 | TRBD2 | TRBV5-1 | many | TGCGCCAGCAGCCCAGGACTAGCGGGACCCGGGGGCTACAATGAGCAGTTCTTC | CASSPGLAGPGGYNEQFF
TRBJ2-6 | - | TRBV5-1 | many | TGCGCCAGCAGCTTGGTATTCGGATCCAACTCTGGGGCCAACGTCCTGACTTTC | CASSLVFGSNSGANVLTF
TRBJ2-7 | - | TRBV29-1 | few | TGCAGCGTTGAATTCTACTACGAGCAGTACTTC | CSVEFYYEQYF
TRBJ2-1 | - | TRBV6-2/TRBV6-3 | many | TGTGCCAGCAGTTCGGGCCGATACAATGAGCAGTTCTTC | CASSSGRYNEQFF
TRBJ1-1 | TRBD1 | TRBV18 | many | TGTGCCAGCTCAGAAGGCGGACAGGGTTACACTGAAGCTTTCTTT | CASSEGGQGYTEAFF
TRBJ1-1 | - | TRBV30 | many | TGTGCCTGGACCCCGGGACGCTGGAACACTGAAGCTTTCTTT | CAWTPGRWNTEAFF
TRBJ1-2 | - | TRBV6-5 | few | TGTGCCAGCAGTTACTCCGACGGTGGCTACACCTTC | CASSYSDGGYTF
TRBJ2-1 | - | TRBV18 | many | TGTGCCAGCTCACCTCCGCCTCGGACGGGTAATGAGCAGTTCTTC | CASSPPPRTGNEQFF
TRBJ1-2 | - | TRBV28 | many | TGTGCCAGCAGTTTTGAGTTTGGCAGATCGGGCTATGGCTACACCTTC | CASSFEFGRSGYGYTF
TRBJ2-3 | - | TRBV5-1 | many | TGCGCCAGCAGCTTGATGATGGATACGCAGTATTTT | CASSLMMDTQYF
TRBJ2-4 | TRBD2 | TRBV6-1 | many | TGTGCCAGCAACCCTAGCGGGAGCCTCCCCATTCAGTACTTC | CASNPSGSLPIQYF
TRBJ2-1 | - | TRBV5-6 | - | TGTGCCAGCACCCTCTCGACTTTTTTCAGCTCCTACAATGAGCAGTTCTTC | CASTLSTFFSSYNEQFF
TRBJ2-3 | - | TRBV5-1 | many | TGCGCCAGCAGCTTTCCGTCAAACACAGATACGCAGTATTTT | CASSFPSNTDTQYF
TRBJ1-6 | - | TRBV6-5 | - | TGTGCCAGCAGTGTACTGGACAGTGATTATTCACCCCTCCACTTT | CASSVLDSDYSPLHF
TRBJ2-7 | - | TRBV5-1 | few | TGCGCCAGCAGCTTTCAGAGTTTGGGCGAGCAGTACTTC | CASSFQSLGEQYF
TRBJ2-1 | TRBD2 | TRBV12-5 | - | TGTGCTAGTGGTCTGTCCGGGACTAGTCGTTCCAATGAGCAGTTCTTC | CASGLSGTSRSNEQFF
TRBJ2-5 | TRBD2 | TRBV18 | many | TGTGCCAGCTCACTAAAACCACTAGCGGTCCAGTACCAAGAGACCCAGTACTTC | CASSLKPLAVQYQETQYF
TRBJ2-3 | - | TRBV29-1 | many | TGCAGCGTTGAGGGGAGCACAGATACGCAGTATTTT | CSVEGSTDTQYF
TRBJ1-4 | TRBD1 | TRBV7-9 | - | TGTGCCAGCAGGGGACAGGCCGGGGCTAATGAAAAACTGTTTTTT | CASRGQAGANEKLFF
TRBJ2-7 | - | TRBV27 | many | TGTGCCAGTGGCGTACGCCGGGAGACCTACGAGCAGTACTTC | CASGVRRETYEQYF
TRBJ2-7 | TRBD2 | TRBV10-1 | - | TGCGCCAGCAGTGCAACCGGGACTAGCGGGACAGACGAGCAGTACTTC | CASSATGTSGTDEQYF
TRBJ2-7 | - | TRBV6-2/TRBV6-3 | many | TGTGCCAGCAGGACCGGACAGCCCCCCTACGAGCAGTACTTC | CASRTGQPPYEQYF
TRBJ2-1 | TRBD2 | TRBV30 | few | TGTGCCTGGAGTAGACCGGGACTAGCGGGATTGAATGAGCAGTTCTTC | CAWSRPGLAGLNEQFF
TRBJ2-2 | - | TRBV2 | - | TGTGCCAGCAGCGAGGGGTTTACCGGGGAGCTGTTTTTT | CASSEGFTGELFF
TRBJ2-3 | - | TRBV20-1 | many | TGCAGTGTGTTTCCTACATCTTGGCGAGCAGATACGCAGTATTTT | CSVFPTSWRADTQYF
TRBJ2-5 | TRBD2 | TRBV20-1 | many | TGCAGTGCCCTAGCGGGAGTGGGGGTAGAGACCCAGTACTTC | CSALAGVGVETQYF
TRBJ2-7 | - | TRBV19 | many | TGTGCCAGTAGTATTAACGGGGGTTCGGGCGAGCAGTACTTC | CASSINGGSGEQYF
TRBJ2-7 | TRBD2 | TRBV3-1 | many | TGTGCCAGCAGCCAAGAACAAGCGGGAGGACCCTACGAGCAGTACTTC | CASSQEQAGGPYEQYF
TRBJ2-1 | TRBD2 | TRBV3-1 | many | TGTGCCAGCAGCCAACCGGATGGGCTAGCGGGATCAATACCTTCAGATGAGCAGTTCTTC | CASSQPDGLAGSIPSDEQFF